A selection of T cell receptor beta chains follows, all from one sample in a study of blood T cells in healthy people across ages. MiXCR, applied by TCRdb to the 5' RACE reads, yields one record per CDR3 protein. The repertoire has roughly 1.9 million distinct CDR3 sequences, around 40% of them found once; the top ten carry 20% to 25%. The sequenced sample was blood. These TCRs come from a human donor in good health. Both conserved end residues are part of each CDR3. A D gene is named only where the DNA matches it firmly. Clone size is given for some rows only: seen once, a few or many times, or a class if the clone is expanded.

d_call,clone_size,cdr3_length,j_call,v_call,cdr3_nt,cdr3_aa
TRBD1,NA,14,TRBJ2-7,TRBV20-1,TGCAGTGCTCGCCCTCGGGACAGGGCTTACGAGCAGTACTTC,CSARPRDRAYEQYF
NA,many,13,TRBJ2-7,TRBV29-1,TGCAGCGTTTCCGGACAGTACACCTACGAGCAGTACTTC,CSVSGQYTYEQYF
NA,NA,13,TRBJ2-1,TRBV2,TGTGCCAGCAGTGAAGAGCCCCAGGCTGAGCAGTTCTTC,CASSEEPQAEQFF
NA,NA,14,TRBJ2-7,TRBV4-3,TGCGCCAGCAGCCAGGACCCCCTTTCGGTGAGCCAGTACTTC,CASSQDPLSVSQYF
TRBD1,NA,14,TRBJ2-1,TRBV20-1,TGCAGTGCTCTAGGACAGGGCGACCACAATGAGCAGTTCTTC,CSALGQGDHNEQFF
NA,NA,16,TRBJ2-7,TRBV5-1,TGCGCCAGCAGCTTTGGTCCGAGACAGCAGGCTTACGAGCAGTACTTC,CASSFGPRQQAYEQYF
NA,once,14,TRBJ1-2,TRBV3-1,TGTGCCAGCAGCCAAGTATCCAGGATCGGCGGCTACACCTTC,CASSQVSRIGGYTF
TRBD2,NA,18,TRBJ2-4,TRBV6-2/TRBV6-3,TGTGCCAGCACCAAGGTCCCGGGACTAGCTCTAGCCAAAAACATTCAGTACTTC,CASTKVPGLALAKNIQYF
TRBD2,many,15,TRBJ2-5,TRBV4-3,TGCGCCAGCAGCCAAGGACTAGCGGGGGAAGAGACCCAGTACTTC,CASSQGLAGEETQYF
NA,NA,17,TRBJ2-1,TRBV14,TGTGCCAGCAGCACACCCGGGCGGGACTGGCCCTACAATGAGCAGTTCTTC,CASSTPGRDWPYNEQFF
NA,many,11,TRBJ2-3,TRBV3-1,TGCGCCAGCAGCCAAGAAGGTACGCAGTATTTT,CASSQEGTQYF
NA,NA,14,TRBJ1-1,TRBV27,TGTGCCAGCAGGCACGGGACGGCGAACACTGAAGCTTTCTTT,CASRHGTANTEAFF
NA,NA,15,TRBJ2-1,TRBV20-1,TGCAGTGCTAGAGATTCGAGGGATGTATCCGGTGAGCAGTTCTTC,CSARDSRDVSGEQFF
NA,once,16,TRBJ2-7,TRBV10-3,TGTGCCATCCAAAAAGGTGGAGGAGTCCTCTCCTACGAGCAGTACTTC,CAIQKGGGVLSYEQYF
NA,NA,13,TRBJ2-7,TRBV18,TGTGCCAGCTCACCACAGGGGTGGGACGAGCAGTACTTC,CASSPQGWDEQYF
NA,few,13,TRBJ1-1,TRBV7-9,TGTGCCAGCAGCCCCAATCAGGGGACTGAAGCTTTCTTT,CASSPNQGTEAFF
NA,few,15,TRBJ2-4,TRBV5-1,TGCGCCAGCAGCTTGGGTCTCCGTCGGGAAAACATTCAGTACTTC,CASSLGLRRENIQYF
TRBD2,few,15,TRBJ2-3,TRBV20-1,TGCAGTGCTAGAGACGCGGGACTACCCACAGATACGCAGTATTTT,CSARDAGLPTDTQYF
TRBD1,few,15,TRBJ1-2,TRBV7-2,TGTGCCAGCAGCCACCGGGACAGGACTAACTATGGCTACACCTTC,CASSHRDRTNYGYTF
NA,once,15,TRBJ2-7,TRBV18,TGTGCCAGCTCACGAACAGCCCAGGCGCTTTACGAGCAGTACTTC,CASSRTAQALYEQYF
NA,NA,13,TRBJ2-1,TRBV12-3/TRBV12-4,TGTGCCGGCAGTTTTCAAGGGTTGGGTGAGCAGTTCTTC,CAGSFQGLGEQFF
TRBD1,few,19,TRBJ2-7,TRBV11-2,TGTGCCAGCAGCTATGAAACTTATGAGTGGAGGACAGGGGTAGGCGAGCAGTACTTC,CASSYETYEWRTGVGEQYF
NA,few,16,TRBJ2-4,TRBV28,TGTGCCAGCCGTTTCGATTACACAGACCTAAAAAACATTCAGTACTTC,CASRFDYTDLKNIQYF
NA,NA,14,TRBJ2-1,TRBV5-1,TGCGCCAGCAGCTTGTTGGGGCTAGAGGGTGAGCAGTTCTTC,CASSLLGLEGEQFF
NA,NA,15,TRBJ2-7,TRBV3-1,TGTGCCAGCAGCCAAGATATTTCAGAAGGCAGCGAGCAGTACTTC,CASSQDISEGSEQYF
NA,few,14,TRBJ2-7,TRBV9,TGTGCCAGCAGCGTAGGCAGGGAAGGGTACGAGCAGTACTTC,CASSVGREGYEQYF
TRBD1,few,13,TRBJ2-7,TRBV15,TGTGCCACCAGCTCGGACAGGGGGTACGAGCAGTACTTC,CATSSDRGYEQYF
NA,NA,16,TRBJ2-7,TRBV6-1,TGTGCCAGCAGTGATTCGTCAGCGGGTAGCTCCTACGAGCAGTACTTC,CASSDSSAGSSYEQYF
NA,few,14,TRBJ2-4,TRBV6-2/TRBV6-3,TGTGCCGTCAAACGGGCAGGGGGGCCTGACATTCAGTACTTC,CAVKRAGGPDIQYF
NA,NA,11,TRBJ2-5,TRBV7-9,TGTGCCAGCAGCTGGACAGAGACCCAGTACTTC,CASSWTETQYF
NA,few,15,TRBJ2-7,TRBV6-6,TGTGCCAGCAGTTACGTGGCGGGATACCCCTACGAGCAGTACTTC,CASSYVAGYPYEQYF
NA,NA,14,TRBJ2-7,TRBV6-6,TGTGCCAGCACCGAAAACAGGGAAACCTACGAGCAGTACTTC,CASTENRETYEQYF
NA,few,13,TRBJ1-5,TRBV29-1,TGCAGCGTCGCCCTCGATAGCAATCAGCCCCAGCATTTT,CSVALDSNQPQHF
TRBD1,NA,14,TRBJ1-2,TRBV9,TGTGCCAGCAGCGCGACGGGACAGGGGCATGGCTGCACCTTC,CASSATGQGHGCTF
NA,NA,16,TRBJ2-5,TRBV12-3/TRBV12-4,TGTGCCAGCAGTTTAGGTGACGGTACCTTCCAAGAGACCCAGTACTTC,CASSLGDGTFQETQYF
NA,NA,16,TRBJ2-7,TRBV4-1,TGCGCCAGCAGCCAAGGGCCTAACCCGAGCTCCTACGAGCAGTACTTC,CASSQGPNPSSYEQYF
NA,few,12,TRBJ2-7,TRBV21-1,TGTGCCAGCAGCAAAGACATTGGGGAGCAGTACTTC,CASSKDIGEQYF
NA,NA,12,TRBJ1-2,TRBV12-3/TRBV12-4,TGTGCCAGCAGTTTAGCGCCGGTTGGCTACACCTTC,CASSLAPVGYTF
NA,few,14,TRBJ2-7,TRBV7-2,TGTGCCAGCAGCTTCCACGACATGACCTACGAGCAGTACTTC,CASSFHDMTYEQYF
NA,NA,15,TRBJ1-2,TRBV29-1,TGCAGCGTTGAAGGGACGGCTGTCTTGAGTAGTGGCTACACCTTC,CSVEGTAVLSSGYTF
TRBD2,NA,15,TRBJ2-1,TRBV7-2,TGTGCCAGCAGCCCTCAAGCGGGGGGGTGCAATGAGCAGTTCTTC,CASSPQAGGCNEQFF
TRBD1,NA,15,TRBJ1-2,TRBV7-2,TGTGCCAGCAGCTTAGGAGGGACAGTAAACTATGGCTACACCTTC,CASSLGGTVNYGYTF
TRBD1,NA,15,TRBJ1-2,TRBV4-2,TGTGCCAGCAGCCAAGCAGTAACAGGGGTTTGGGGCTACACCTTC,CASSQAVTGVWGYTF
TRBD2,NA,16,TRBJ2-5,TRBV7-3,TGTGCCAGCAGCTTAATGGGGACTAGCGGACAAGAGACCCAGTACTTC,CASSLMGTSGQETQYF
NA,NA,19,TRBJ1-2,TRBV3-1,TGTGCCAGCAGCCATGAAGAGGTTGGGATCCATCATTCCAACTATGGCTACACCTTC,CASSHEEVGIHHSNYGYTF